This T cell receptor beta chain comes out of a study of shared clonotypes between healthy human individuals. Study-level results: Relative to their counterparts shared across all four donors, non-shared clonotypes exhibited diminished generation probabilities. When naive CD4 clonotypes were compared across a few donors, 4% to 5.5% were shared.

Regarding this clone: Its antigen is still unknown.

Donors, without exception, were Caucasian adults residing in Nashville, Tennessee. J gave up 7 bases and V 0 bases, and 9 bases lay outside the gene matches. The CDR3 spans 17 residues. The V gene's germline CDR1 is SGHRS and CDR2 YFSETQ. This table comes from immunoSEQ multiplex PCR, and its TCRdb copy is limited to in-frame clones, with some not included. The sample has over a million clones; about four fifths are singletons. The sequence derives from a man aged 18-30 years in good health. Some clones in this sample may be carry-over from other donors' samples. The chain has TRBV5-1 and TRBJ2-2; TRBD2 matches 10 bases. The sample taken for sequencing was memory CD4+ T cells from PBMCs. Subset indicated: CD45RA-negative fraction. CDR3 sequence (DNA): TGCGCCAGCAGCTTGGGCCCAAGCGGGAGGGCCGGCGGGGAGCTGTTTTTT. Its protein product is CASSLGPSGRAGGELFF. The full variable domain, with the rest looked up from reference TRBV5-1 and TRBJ2-2, is KAGVTQTPRYLIKTRGQQVTLSCSPISGHRSVSWYQQTPGQGLQFLFEYFSETQRNKGNFPGRFSGRQFSNSRSEMNVSTLELGDSALYLCASSLGPSGRAGGELFFGEGSRLTVL.